A single sample is the source of the 6 T cell receptor beta chains below, sequenced in a study of T cells expressing NK-cell markers. TCRdb reanalyzed the 5' RACE reads, giving one entry per CDR3 protein sequence and no DNA. This sample's clone table lists about half a million distinct CDR3 sequences. Sequenced material: blood T cells: a sorted CD56 or NKG2C T cell subset, CD4+ or CD8+ T cells, or bulk PBMC T cells (not recorded which). These TCRs come from a woman aged 45 to 65 in good health.

The gene calls are TRBV3-1 and TRBJ2-5; absent DNA, TCRdb's TRBD1 call cannot be checked. In germline, CDR1 is LGHDT, CDR2 YNNKEL (reference sequence). The CDR3 has 17 amino acids. CDR3 loop: CASSQFPPGQGVETQYF.

V is TRBV15 and J is TRBJ2-5; TCRdb returns TRBD2, unconfirmable since there is no DNA. The CDR3 runs to 15 residues. The germline V gene encodes CDR1 LNHNV and CDR2 YYDKDF (reference sequence). The CDR3 loop reads CATRRFGTAQETQYF.

CDR3 amino acids: CASRSDPENIQYF. V is TRBV12-3 or TRBV12-4 and J is TRBJ2-4. This CDR3 has 13 residues.

The chain uses TRBV5-5 and TRBJ2-5; the TCRdb D gene call, TRBD1, has no DNA to confirm it. The CDR3 extends over 13 amino acids. The germline gives CDR1 SGHKS, CDR2 YYEKEE (reference sequence). The CDR3 sequence is CASSLGAIETQYF.

This sequence joins TRBV12-3 or TRBV12-4 and TRBJ2-6; TCRdb selects TRBD2, and the lack of DNA leaves this call unchecked. This CDR3 spans 18 amino acids. CDR3 in amino acids: CASSASGSSLAGANVLTF.

The chain joins TRBV2 to TRBJ1-5. Germline CDR1 is SNHLY and CDR2 is FYNNEI. This CDR3 is built from 14 residues. CDR3 sequence: CASSESGFDQPQHF.